These T cell receptor beta chains were read from a single sample in a study of blood T cells in healthy people across ages. From the 5' RACE reads, TCRdb called clonotypes with MiXCR, one entry per CDR3 protein. Here the sample spans about a million distinct CDR3 sequences, about 51% being singletons. Sequenced sample: blood. Receptors originate from a woman in her sixties or seventies in good health. Both conserved end residues are part of each CDR3. The order of the fields is clone size, D gene, V gene, J gene, CDR3 protein, CDR3 DNA. D genes are given only for firm matches. Size tells how often a clone was seen (once, few, many) or the class of an expanded clone, and some rows leave it out.

clone size: NA; D gene: NA; V gene: TRBV7-9; J gene: TRBJ2-7; CDR3 protein: CASLPGGSYEQYF; CDR3 DNA: TGTGCCAGCCTCCCCGGGGGCTCCTACGAGCAGTACTTC
clone size: NA; D gene: NA; V gene: TRBV7-8; J gene: TRBJ2-1; CDR3 protein: CASSSRDINEQFF; CDR3 DNA: TGTGCCAGCAGCTCCAGGGACATCAATGAGCAGTTCTTC
clone size: NA; D gene: NA; V gene: TRBV5-1; J gene: TRBJ2-3; CDR3 protein: CASSSPRTDTQYF; CDR3 DNA: TGCGCCAGCAGCTCCCCCCGCACAGATACGCAGTATTTT
clone size: NA; D gene: NA; V gene: TRBV2; J gene: TRBJ2-7; CDR3 protein: CASSTGTFEGEQYF; CDR3 DNA: TGTGCCAGCAGTACGGGGACGTTTGAGGGGGAGCAGTACTTC
clone size: few; D gene: TRBD1; V gene: TRBV10-3; J gene: TRBJ2-1; CDR3 protein: CAIRGQGDNEQFF; CDR3 DNA: TGTGCCATCCGGGGACAGGGGGACAATGAGCAGTTCTTC
clone size: NA; D gene: NA; V gene: TRBV7-9; J gene: TRBJ2-1; CDR3 protein: CASSTRSGTEQFF; CDR3 DNA: TGTGCCAGCAGCACACGCTCCGGGACAGAGCAGTTCTTC
clone size: few; D gene: TRBD2; V gene: TRBV7-3; J gene: TRBJ2-1; CDR3 protein: CASSLRPTSGFTNNEQFF; CDR3 DNA: TGTGCCAGCAGCTTAAGGCCTACTAGCGGATTCACAAACAATGAGCAGTTCTTC
clone size: NA; D gene: NA; V gene: TRBV7-2; J gene: TRBJ2-5; CDR3 protein: CASSLGHEETQYF; CDR3 DNA: TGTGCCAGCAGCTTAGGACACGAAGAGACCCAGTACTTC
clone size: NA; D gene: TRBD2; V gene: TRBV5-5; J gene: TRBJ2-5; CDR3 protein: CASSIGLAGGQETQYF; CDR3 DNA: TGTGCCAGCAGCATAGGACTAGCGGGAGGTCAGGAGACCCAGTACTTC
clone size: NA; D gene: TRBD2; V gene: TRBV2; J gene: TRBJ2-5; CDR3 protein: CASSERTSGPETQYF; CDR3 DNA: TGTGCCAGCAGTGAACGGACTAGCGGACCAGAGACCCAGTACTTC
clone size: few; D gene: NA; V gene: TRBV6-5; J gene: TRBJ2-7; CDR3 protein: CTSSYSGPTYEQYF; CDR3 DNA: TGTACCAGCAGTTACTCGGGGCCTACCTACGAGCAGTACTTC
clone size: few; D gene: NA; V gene: TRBV7-2; J gene: TRBJ2-2; CDR3 protein: CASSPPTGPNAPGELFF; CDR3 DNA: TGTGCCAGCAGCCCGCCAACAGGTCCTAATGCTCCCGGGGAGCTGTTTTTT
clone size: few; D gene: NA; V gene: TRBV7-9; J gene: TRBJ1-4; CDR3 protein: CASSKKLNEKLFF; CDR3 DNA: TGTGCCAGCAGCAAGAAGTTAAATGAAAAACTGTTTTTT
clone size: few; D gene: NA; V gene: TRBV5-6; J gene: TRBJ2-7; CDR3 protein: CASSFTVLKDDEQYF; CDR3 DNA: TGTGCCAGCAGCTTCACGGTCCTGAAAGACGACGAGCAGTACTTC
clone size: few; D gene: NA; V gene: TRBV10-3; J gene: TRBJ2-3; CDR3 protein: CAISEPRASTDTQYF; CDR3 DNA: TGTGCCATCAGTGAGCCTAGGGCGAGCACAGATACGCAGTATTTT
clone size: few; D gene: TRBD2; V gene: TRBV27; J gene: TRBJ2-7; CDR3 protein: CASSDLAGVEQYF; CDR3 DNA: TGTGCCAGCAGTGATCTAGCGGGAGTCGAGCAGTACTTC
clone size: NA; D gene: TRBD1; V gene: TRBV2; J gene: TRBJ1-1; CDR3 protein: CASKRWGQPNTEAFF; CDR3 DNA: TGTGCCAGCAAAAGGTGGGGACAGCCGAACACTGAAGCTTTCTTT
clone size: NA; D gene: NA; V gene: TRBV3-1; J gene: TRBJ2-7; CDR3 protein: CASSQAPTGFYEQYF; CDR3 DNA: TGTGCCAGCAGCCAGGCCCCGACAGGATTCTACGAGCAGTACTTC
clone size: many; D gene: TRBD2; V gene: TRBV5-1; J gene: TRBJ2-5; CDR3 protein: CASSRGLAGVETQYF; CDR3 DNA: TGCGCCAGCAGCCGGGGACTAGCGGGAGTGGAGACCCAGTACTTC
clone size: NA; D gene: NA; V gene: TRBV20-1; J gene: TRBJ1-1; CDR3 protein: CSEQANTEAFF; CDR3 DNA: TGCAGTGAACAGGCGAACACTGAAGCTTTCTTT
clone size: NA; D gene: NA; V gene: TRBV20-1; J gene: TRBJ2-7; CDR3 protein: CSVGSLSSYEQYF; CDR3 DNA: TGCAGTGTGGGCAGCCTGAGCTCCTACGAGCAGTACTTC
clone size: NA; D gene: TRBD2; V gene: TRBV4-2; J gene: TRBJ2-2; CDR3 protein: CASSQVGLAGGTGELFF; CDR3 DNA: TGTGCCAGCAGCCAAGTCGGACTAGCGGGAGGCACCGGGGAGCTGTTTTTT
clone size: NA; D gene: TRBD2; V gene: TRBV3-1; J gene: TRBJ2-5; CDR3 protein: CASSQEELAGVLETQYF; CDR3 DNA: TGTGCCAGCAGCCAAGAAGAGCTAGCGGGAGTTTTGGAGACCCAGTACTTC
clone size: NA; D gene: TRBD2; V gene: TRBV6-2/TRBV6-3; J gene: TRBJ2-4; CDR3 protein: CASRRRAGVNIQYF; CDR3 DNA: TGTGCCAGCAGGCGACGAGCGGGAGTCAACATTCAGTACTTC
clone size: NA; D gene: NA; V gene: TRBV7-8; J gene: TRBJ1-2; CDR3 protein: CASSLVFGQIKTTGYTF; CDR3 DNA: TGTGCCAGCAGCTTAGTTTTTGGGCAGATAAAGACTACTGGCTACACCTTC
clone size: NA; D gene: NA; V gene: TRBV11-1; J gene: TRBJ1-2; CDR3 protein: CTSSSERDYGYTF; CDR3 DNA: TGTACCAGCAGCTCAGAACGGGACTATGGCTACACCTTC
clone size: once; D gene: TRBD2; V gene: TRBV20-1; J gene: TRBJ2-7; CDR3 protein: CSARGPAGGLGYEQYF; CDR3 DNA: TGCAGTGCTAGGGGGCCAGCGGGAGGCTTAGGTTACGAGCAGTACTTC
clone size: NA; D gene: NA; V gene: TRBV7-3; J gene: TRBJ2-1; CDR3 protein: CASSLTPTRSSYNEQFF; CDR3 DNA: TGTGCCAGCAGCCTAACGCCGACCCGAAGCTCCTACAATGAGCAGTTCTTC
clone size: NA; D gene: TRBD1; V gene: TRBV5-1; J gene: TRBJ2-3; CDR3 protein: CASATGRTDTQYF; CDR3 DNA: TGCGCCAGCGCGACAGGGCGGACAGATACGCAGTATTTT
clone size: few; D gene: TRBD2; V gene: TRBV7-2; J gene: TRBJ2-3; CDR3 protein: CASTQNGRATDTQYF; CDR3 DNA: TGTGCCAGCACCCAAAACGGGAGGGCTACAGATACGCAGTATTTT
clone size: many; D gene: TRBD2; V gene: TRBV29-1; J gene: TRBJ2-3; CDR3 protein: CSVLAASTDTQYF; CDR3 DNA: TGCAGCGTACTAGCGGCTTCCACAGATACGCAGTATTTT
clone size: NA; D gene: NA; V gene: TRBV20-1; J gene: TRBJ2-5; CDR3 protein: CSARNQHNQETQYF; CDR3 DNA: TGCAGTGCTAGAAATCAACACAATCAAGAGACCCAGTACTTC
clone size: NA; D gene: NA; V gene: TRBV29-1; J gene: TRBJ2-1; CDR3 protein: CSVGPGAYNEQFF; CDR3 DNA: TGCAGCGTTGGTCCGGGAGCTTACAATGAGCAGTTCTTC
clone size: many; D gene: NA; V gene: TRBV7-9; J gene: TRBJ2-7; CDR3 protein: CASSPRTSYEQYF; CDR3 DNA: TGCGCCAGCAGCCCCCGGACCTCCTACGAGCAGTACTTC
clone size: NA; D gene: TRBD1; V gene: TRBV20-1; J gene: TRBJ2-7; CDR3 protein: CSASVWGQGLHEQYF; CDR3 DNA: TGCAGTGCTAGTGTTTGGGGACAGGGTCTCCACGAGCAGTACTTC
clone size: many; D gene: TRBD1; V gene: TRBV4-3; J gene: TRBJ2-1; CDR3 protein: CASSLGYRGLDEQFF; CDR3 DNA: TGCGCCAGCAGCCTAGGCTACAGGGGTTTGGATGAGCAGTTCTTC
clone size: few; D gene: NA; V gene: TRBV6-1; J gene: TRBJ2-4; CDR3 protein: CASSEAQDIQYF; CDR3 DNA: TGTGCCAGCAGTGAAGCGCAGGACATTCAGTACTTC
clone size: few; D gene: NA; V gene: TRBV5-6; J gene: TRBJ2-1; CDR3 protein: CASSDTRTGRVNEQFF; CDR3 DNA: TGTGCCAGCAGCGATACTCGTACCGGCAGGGTTAATGAGCAGTTCTTC
clone size: NA; D gene: TRBD2; V gene: TRBV11-2; J gene: TRBJ2-4; CDR3 protein: CASSPNTSGREEQYF; CDR3 DNA: TGTGCCAGCAGCCCTAATACTAGCGGGAGGGAGGAGCAGTACTTC
clone size: once; D gene: NA; V gene: TRBV3-1; J gene: TRBJ2-7; CDR3 protein: CASSRIYGEQYF; CDR3 DNA: TGTGCCAGCAGCCGGATTTACGGCGAGCAGTACTTC
clone size: NA; D gene: NA; V gene: TRBV7-9; J gene: TRBJ1-1; CDR3 protein: CASSSQANTEAFF; CDR3 DNA: TGTGCCAGCAGCTCCCAGGCGAACACTGAAGCTTTCTTT
clone size: once; D gene: NA; V gene: TRBV20-1; J gene: TRBJ1-5; CDR3 protein: CSALAGANQPQHF; CDR3 DNA: TGCAGTGCCCTGGCGGGGGCTAATCAGCCCCAGCATTTT